These 29 T cell receptor beta chains were all obtained from the same sample, sequenced in a study of cytomegalovirus exposure and HLA in healthy donors. The PCR made use of 60 Vbeta and 13 Jbeta primers. Some clones are missing from TCRdb's copy, which holds only in-frame ones; the method was immunoSEQ multiplex PCR. In the table there are about 82,000 clones, about 78% of which are singletons. Specimen: PBMCs. The receptors were gathered from a male donor in good health and CMV-seropositive.

This clone was observed a handful of times. V usage is TRBV7-9 and J usage is TRBJ1-6, with D maybe TRBD1 (5 bases). V was pared by 5 bases and J by 9 bases, with 20 bases between. CDR1 and CDR2 from the germline V gene are SEHNR and FQNEAQ (reference sequence). The CDR3 is 16 amino acids. The CDR3 DNA follows: TGTGCCAGCAGCCGTAGGAGGGAGGGGCTATCTTCACCCCTCCACTTT. Translating gives CASSRRREGLSSPLHF.

The chain couples TRBV4-1 to TRBJ2-5; TRBD1 matches 9 bases. The DNA end lines up better with TRBJ2-7; the J call may be wrong. The length of the CDR3 is 15 residues. Germline CDR1 and CDR2: MGHRA and YSYEKL. Here the CDR3 DNA reads TGCGCCAGCAGCCCGGACAGGGGCTTCCCATACGAGCAGTACTTC. Its translation is CASSPDRGFPYEQYF.

CDR3 in DNA: TGTGCCAGCACACAGCCTAGCAATCAGCCCCAGCATTTT. This translates into CASTQPSNQPQHF. The chain employs TRBV7-2 and TRBJ1-5; D call uncertain. In germline, CDR1 is SGHTA, CDR2 FQGNSA. The V end was cut by 7 bases, the J end by 0 bases, with 7 bases between. CDR3 length: 13 amino acids.

This clone occurred a few times. CDR3 amino acids: CASSTRDRGGLFF. Here the CDR3 DNA reads TGTGCCAGCAGCACCCGGGACAGGGGTGGACTGTTTTTT. This chain connects TRBV7-9 to TRBJ1-4, with 10 bases matching TRBD1. The CDR3 runs 13 residues. With V trimmed by 5 bases and J by 13 bases, 7 bases remained unmatched. In germline, CDR1 is SEHNR, CDR2 FQNEAQ (reference sequence).

The rearrangement links TRBV19 to TRBJ1-5; D perhaps matches TRBD1 (6 bases). V lost 5 bases to trimming and J lost 1 base, with 15 bases between them. Germline V gene data show CDR1 as LNHDA and CDR2 as SQIVND (reference sequence). This CDR3 has 16 residues. The CDR3 nucleotides are TGTGCCAGTAGTGACACCTGGACAGACAGCAATCAGCCCCAGCATTTT. Amino acid sequence: CASSDTWTDSNQPQHF. Full variable domain (outside the CDR3, taken from reference TRBV19 and TRBJ1-5): DGGITQSPKYLFRKEGQNVTLSCEQNLNHDAMYWYRQDPGQGLRLIYYSQIVNDFQKGDIAEGYSVSREKKESFPLTVTSAQKNPTAFYLCASSDTWTDSNQPQHFGDGTRLSIL.

V gene TRBV2 combines with J gene TRBJ2-1, with TRBD2 matching 8 bases. After removal of 8 bases from V and 7 bases from J, the junction contained 7 bases not matched to a gene. This CDR3 spans 13 amino acids. Germline values: CDR1 SNHLY, CDR2 FYNNEI. CDR3 in amino acids: CASGAGGWNEQFF. The CDR3 DNA follows: TGTGCCAGCGGGGCGGGGGGATGGAATGAGCAGTTCTTC.

The V and J genes are TRBV7-9 and TRBJ2-7; D perhaps matches TRBD1 (5 bases). The V end was cut by 1 base, the J end by 3 bases, with 10 bases between. The CDR3 has 14 residues. Germline CDR1 and CDR2: SEHNR and FQNEAQ (reference sequence). The CDR3 DNA is TGTGCCAGCAGCTTAGAGGGGCCCTTCTACGAGCAGTACTTC. This gives the protein CASSLEGPFYEQYF.

J is TRBJ1-1 and V is TRBV10-3; no firm D call. This CDR3 contains 13 residues. The ends were cut back, 6 bases at V and 5 bases at J, with 13 bases in the middle. Per germline, CDR1 ENHRY and CDR2 SYGVKD. The CDR3 here is CAIRVESGTEAFF. CDR3 sequence (DNA): TGTGCCATCAGGGTAGAGTCGGGTACTGAAGCTTTCTTT.

The chain carries TRBV11-2 and TRBJ1-5; D is ambiguous. The germline V and J ends were trimmed by 5 bases and 2 bases, with 10 bases remaining between them. The CDR3 contains 14 residues. CDR1 is SGHAT, CDR2 FQNNGV, per germline. The CDR3 DNA is TGTGCCAGCAGCCCAAGTACTGGCAATCAGCCCCAGCATTTT. It yields the protein CASSPSTGNQPQHF.

V usage is TRBV5-1 and J usage is TRBJ2-7; possibly TRBD2 for D (5 bases). The CDR3 is 13 residues long. V lost 0 bases, J lost 6 bases, and 10 bases lay in between. The germline V gene encodes CDR1 SGHRS and CDR2 YFSETQ. CDR3 region: CASSLGGGGEQYF. Written as DNA, the CDR3 is TGCGCCAGCAGCTTGGGAGGAGGCGGCGAGCAGTACTTC.

The V and J genes are TRBV30 and TRBJ1-5; D ambiguous. The V end was cut by 1 base, the J end by 6 bases, with 10 bases between. CDR3 size: 13 residues. Germline V lookup: CDR1 GTSNPN, CDR2 SVGIG (reference sequence). The CDR3 sequence is CAWSGGQSQPQHF. CDR3 nucleotide sequence: TGTGCCTGGAGTGGAGGGCAAAGTCAGCCCCAGCATTTT.

The gene calls are TRBV5-1 and TRBJ2-1; 7 nucleotides align to TRBD2. Unmatched junction bases numbered 13, after V lost 6 bases and J lost 13 bases. Germline loops: CDR1 SGHRS, CDR2 YFSETQ. CDR3 length: 13 residues. The CDR3 loop is CASNGGSSGNQFF. CDR3 coding DNA: TGCGCCAGCAACGGGGGTTCAAGCGGGAATCAGTTCTTC.

This clone was counted only a few times. V is TRBV2 and J is TRBJ1-2, with D uncertain. This CDR3 contains 13 residues. Germline V gives CDR1 SNHLY, CDR2 FYNNEI. V shed 3 bases and J shed 2 bases, with 7 bases lying between them. DNA for the CDR3: TGTGCCAGCAGTGAGGAGGGAAACTATGGCTACACCTTC. It translates to CASSEEGNYGYTF.

CDR3 protein: CASSLRRGGYASTDTQYF. CDR3 nucleotides: TGTGCCAGCAGCTTGAGGCGGGGGGGTTACGCTAGCACAGATACGCAGTATTTT. This chain joins TRBV11-2 and TRBJ2-3; 9 bases fit TRBD2. The junction had 10 bases not matched to a gene; V was cut back by 3 bases and J by 0 bases. Germline CDR1 is SGHAT and CDR2 is FQNNGV. The CDR3 runs 18 residues.

J is TRBJ2-3 and V is TRBV5-1; a possible D gene is TRBD2 (6 bases). CDR1 SGHRS and CDR2 YFSETQ come from the germline V gene. The germline V and J ends were trimmed by 0 bases and 0 bases, with 8 bases remaining between them. The CDR3 sequence is 15 residues long. CDR3 in amino acids: CASSLGGRSTDTQYF. CDR3 in DNA: TGCGCCAGCAGCTTGGGGGGGAGGAGCACAGATACGCAGTATTTT.

The V gene is TRBV28, the J gene TRBJ1-6; D unresolved. Between the trimmed V and J ends, which lost 3 bases and 12 bases, there was a span of 6 bases. The CDR3 contains 11 residues. Germline values: CDR1 MDHEN, CDR2 SYDVKM. The CDR3 sequence is CASSFLEPLHF. The CDR3 bases are TGTGCCAGCAGTTTCTTAGAACCCCTCCACTTT.

The chain joins TRBV29-1 to TRBJ1-2; D is undetermined. The CDR3 totals 11 residues. The germline V gene has CDR1 SQVTM and CDR2 ANQGSEA. The V end was cut by 4 bases, the J end by 8 bases, with 11 bases between. DNA for the CDR3: TGCAGCGTTGGAGAACTGCGGGGCTACACCTTC. This translates into CSVGELRGYTF. The full variable domain, completed using reference TRBV29-1 and TRBJ1-2, is SAVISQKPSRDICQRGTSLTIQCQVDSQVTMMFWYRQQPGQSLTLIATANQGSEATYESGFVIDKFPISRPNLTFSTLTVSNMSPEDSSIYLCSVGELRGYTFGSGTRLTVV.

The chain has TRBV6-1 and TRBJ2-5, with 7 bases matching TRBD2. Germline V gene lookup returns CDR1 MNHNS and CDR2 SASEGT. The CDR3 totals 16 residues. Trimming cost V 3 bases and J 2 bases; bases outside gene matches: 9. The CDR3 DNA is TGTGCCAGCAGTGACGTAGGACTAGTCCCGCAAGAGACCCAGTACTTC. Translating it yields CASSDVGLVPQETQYF.

A few counts support this clone. The chain employs TRBV5-6 and TRBJ2-7, with 10 bases that match TRBD1. The CDR3 extends over 14 amino acids. Trimming cost V 2 bases and J 6 bases; bases outside gene matches: 5. Germline values: CDR1 SGHDT, CDR2 YYEEEE. The CDR3 DNA is TGTGCCAGCAGCTTTGGGACAGGGGCGGGCGAGCAGTACTTC. Amino acid sequence: CASSFGTGAGEQYF.

The gene calls are TRBV7-9 and TRBJ2-1; D is possibly TRBD2 (6 bases). V lost 6 bases, J lost 1 base, and 16 bases lay in between. CDR3 length equals 16 residues. Germline values: CDR1 SEHNR, CDR2 FQNEAQ (reference sequence). The DNA of the CDR3 is TGTGCCAGCAGGGCCCTGGAGGGCGGGTCCTACAATGAGCAGTTCTTC. This translates into CASRALEGGSYNEQFF.

The chain recombines TRBV6-6 with TRBJ1-1; tentatively, D is TRBD1 (6 bases). The V gene lost 2 bases and the J gene lost 5 bases, with 9 bases spanning the gap. CDR3 length: 13 residues. CDR1 is MNHNY, CDR2 SVGAGI, per germline (reference sequence). The CDR3 sequence is CASSYEGVTEAFF. Written as DNA, the CDR3 is TGTGCCAGCAGTTACGAGGGGGTTACTGAAGCTTTCTTT.

The J gene is TRBJ1-1, the V gene TRBV9; D perhaps matches TRBD1 (5 bases). Deletions cut 0 bases from V and 3 bases from J, with 15 bases between. This CDR3 contains 16 residues. CDR1 SGDLS and CDR2 YYNGEE come from the germline V gene. The CDR3 DNA reads as TGTGCCAGCAGCGTAGCGGTCGGAAGACAGTACACTGAAGCTTTCTTT. Protein sequence: CASSVAVGRQYTEAFF.

The chain carries TRBV27 and TRBJ2-5, with unresolved D. Between the trimmed V and J ends, which lost 5 bases and 5 bases, there was a span of 12 bases. Germline-derived CDR1 and CDR2 are MNHEY and SMNVEV (reference sequence). There are 13 residues in the CDR3. The CDR3 nucleotides are TGTGCCAGCAGTCGCCTGGCAATGGAGACCCAGTACTTC. Translated: CASSRLAMETQYF.

CDR3 bases: TGTGCCAGCATAAGGGGGGGGTCTCAGCCCCAGCATTTT. Protein: CASIRGGSQPQHF. The chain uses TRBV28 and TRBJ1-5; D is perhaps TRBD1 (6 bases). CDR1 MDHEN and CDR2 SYDVKM come from the germline V gene. The CDR3 has 13 amino acids. The V and J ends lost 7 bases and 6 bases respectively, with 13 bases between them.

The rearrangement uses TRBV7-6 and TRBJ2-1, with TRBD1 as a possible D gene (6 bases). CDR1 is SGHVS and CDR2 is FNYEAQ in the germline V gene. CDR3 size: 14 residues. Trimming stripped 5 bases from V and 8 bases from J, with 16 bases between. This CDR3 is CASSQTGVYHEQFF. CDR3 bases: TGTGCCAGCAGCCAGACAGGAGTGTACCATGAGCAGTTCTTC.

DNA of the CDR3: TGCGCCAGCAGCCGCGGGGGTAGCTCCTACAATGAGCAGTTCTTC. Its protein product is CASSRGGSSYNEQFF. The rearrangement links TRBV4-3 to TRBJ2-1; TRBD2 matches at 7 bases. CDR1 and CDR2 from the germline V gene are LGHNA and YSLEER. CDR3 length: 15 residues. V was pared by 4 bases and J by 0 bases, with 3 bases of the junction left unmatched.

The genes are TRBV13 and TRBJ2-1, with 11 bases matching TRBD1. With 4 bases clipped from V and 7 bases from J, the junction kept 6 bases outside the gene matches. There are 15 residues in the CDR3. CDR1 and CDR2 from the germline V gene are PRHDT and FYEKMQ (reference sequence). In DNA form, the CDR3 reads TGTGCCAGCAGCTCATGGGGACAGGGGGAAAATGAGCAGTTCTTC. Translated: CASSSWGQGENEQFF.

The V call is TRBV11-2, the J call TRBJ1-5, with D unresolved. CDR1 SGHAT and CDR2 FQNNGV come from the germline V gene. V was shortened by 5 bases and J by 1 base, with 3 bases between the two germline ends. CDR3 length: 12 amino acids. CDR3 coding DNA: TGTGCCAGCAGCCTCAGCAATCAGCCCCAGCATTTT. Amino acid sequence: CASSLSNQPQHF.

The V and J genes are TRBV6-1 and TRBJ1-5, with 8 bases lining up with TRBD1. Germline V CDR1 and CDR2: MNHNS, SASEGT. The CDR3 has 12 residues. J was trimmed by 6 bases and V by 8 bases; bases with no gene match: 3. In DNA form, the CDR3 reads TGTGCCAGCCGACAGGGGAGTCAGCCCCAGCATTTT. Translation gives CASRQGSQPQHF.